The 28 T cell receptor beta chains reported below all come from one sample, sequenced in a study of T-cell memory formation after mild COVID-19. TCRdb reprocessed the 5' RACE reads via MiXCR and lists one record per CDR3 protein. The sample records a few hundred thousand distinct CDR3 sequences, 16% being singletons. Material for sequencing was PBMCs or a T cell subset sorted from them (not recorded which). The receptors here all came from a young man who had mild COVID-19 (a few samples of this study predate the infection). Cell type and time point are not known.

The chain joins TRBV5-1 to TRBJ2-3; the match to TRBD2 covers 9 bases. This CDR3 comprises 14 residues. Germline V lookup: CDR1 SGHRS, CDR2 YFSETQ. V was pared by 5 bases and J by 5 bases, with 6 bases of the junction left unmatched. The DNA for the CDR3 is TGCGCCAGCAGAAGAGCGGGGGGTCAAGATACGCAGTATTTT. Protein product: CASRRAGGQDTQYF. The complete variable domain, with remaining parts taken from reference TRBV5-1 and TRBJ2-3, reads KAGVTQTPRYLIKTRGQQVTLSCSPISGHRSVSWYQQTPGQGLQFLFEYFSETQRNKGNFPGRFSGRQFSNSRSEMNVSTLELGDSALYLCASRRAGGQDTQYFGPGTRLTVL.

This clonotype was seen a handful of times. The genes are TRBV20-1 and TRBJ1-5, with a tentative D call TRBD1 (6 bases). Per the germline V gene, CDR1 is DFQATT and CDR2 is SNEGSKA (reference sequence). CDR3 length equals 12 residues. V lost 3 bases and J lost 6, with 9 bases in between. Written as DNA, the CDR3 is TGCAGTGCTAGCGGGGGGCCTCAGCCCCAGCATTTT. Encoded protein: CSASGGPQPQHF.

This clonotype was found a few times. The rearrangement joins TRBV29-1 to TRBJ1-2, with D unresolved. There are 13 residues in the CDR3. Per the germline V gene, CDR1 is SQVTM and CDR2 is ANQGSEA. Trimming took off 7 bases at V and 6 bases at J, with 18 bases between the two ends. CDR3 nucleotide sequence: TGCAGCGCAAACGCGATCGCAGCAGATGGCTACACCTTC. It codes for CSANAIAADGYTF.

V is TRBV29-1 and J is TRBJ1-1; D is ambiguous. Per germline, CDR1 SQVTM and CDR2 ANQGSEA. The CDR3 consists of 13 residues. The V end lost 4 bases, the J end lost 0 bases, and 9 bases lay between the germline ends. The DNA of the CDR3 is TGCAGCGTTGTACACAGTATGAACACTGAAGCTTTCTTT. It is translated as CSVVHSMNTEAFF.

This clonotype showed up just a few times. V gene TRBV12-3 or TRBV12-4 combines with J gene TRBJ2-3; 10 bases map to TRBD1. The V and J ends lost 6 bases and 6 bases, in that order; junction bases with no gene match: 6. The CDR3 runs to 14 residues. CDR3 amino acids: CASSQTGGRDTQYF. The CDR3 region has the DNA TGTGCCAGCAGCCAGACAGGGGGCAGGGATACGCAGTATTTT.

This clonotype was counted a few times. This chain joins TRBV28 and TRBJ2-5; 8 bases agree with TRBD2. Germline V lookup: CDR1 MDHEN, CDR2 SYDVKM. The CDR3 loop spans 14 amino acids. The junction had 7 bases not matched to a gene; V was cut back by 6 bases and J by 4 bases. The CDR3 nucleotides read TGTGCCAGCAGCCCAGCGGGGGTATTAGAGACCCAGTACTTC. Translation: CASSPAGVLETQYF. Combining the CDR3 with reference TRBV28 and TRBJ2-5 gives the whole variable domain DVKVTQSSRYLVKRTGEKVFLECVQDMDHENMFWYRQDPGLGLRLIYFSYDVKMKEKGDIPEGYSVSREKKERFSLILESASTNQTSMYLCASSPAGVLETQYFGPGTRLLVL.

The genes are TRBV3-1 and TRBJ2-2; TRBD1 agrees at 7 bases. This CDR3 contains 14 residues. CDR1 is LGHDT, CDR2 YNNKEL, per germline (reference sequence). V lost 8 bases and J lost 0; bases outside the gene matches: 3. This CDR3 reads CASLGTANTGELFF. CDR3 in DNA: TGTGCCAGCCTCGGGACAGCGAACACCGGGGAGCTGTTTTTT.

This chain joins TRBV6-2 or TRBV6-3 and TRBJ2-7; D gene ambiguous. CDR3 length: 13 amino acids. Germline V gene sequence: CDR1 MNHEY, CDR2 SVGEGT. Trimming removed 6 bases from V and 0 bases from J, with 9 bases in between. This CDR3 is CASRAAGSYEQYV. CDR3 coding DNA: TGTGCCAGCAGGGCGGCTGGCTCCTACGAGCAGTACGTC.

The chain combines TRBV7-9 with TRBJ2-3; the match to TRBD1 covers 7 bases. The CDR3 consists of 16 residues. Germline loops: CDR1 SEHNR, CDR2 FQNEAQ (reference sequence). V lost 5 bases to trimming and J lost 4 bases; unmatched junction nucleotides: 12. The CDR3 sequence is CASSGEGAFGADTQYF. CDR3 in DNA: TGTGCCAGCAGCGGCGAGGGGGCCTTCGGCGCAGATACGCAGTATTTT.

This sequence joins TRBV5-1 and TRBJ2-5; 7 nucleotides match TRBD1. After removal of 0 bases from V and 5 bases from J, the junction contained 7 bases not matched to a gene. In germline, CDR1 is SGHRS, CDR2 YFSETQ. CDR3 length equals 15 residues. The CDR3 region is CASSLDGQGVETQYF. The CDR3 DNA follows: TGCGCCAGCAGCTTGGACGGTCAGGGGGTTGAGACCCAGTACTTC.

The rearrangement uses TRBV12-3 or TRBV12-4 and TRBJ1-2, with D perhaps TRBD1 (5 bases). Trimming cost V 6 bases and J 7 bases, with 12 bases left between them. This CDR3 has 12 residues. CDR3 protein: CASSSPGGGYTF. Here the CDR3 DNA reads TGTGCCAGCAGCTCCCCTGGGGGTGGCTACACCTTC.

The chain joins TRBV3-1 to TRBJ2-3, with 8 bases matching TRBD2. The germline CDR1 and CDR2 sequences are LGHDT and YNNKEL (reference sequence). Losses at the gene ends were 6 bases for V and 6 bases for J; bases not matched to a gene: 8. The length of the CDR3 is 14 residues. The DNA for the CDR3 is TGTGCCAGCAGACTAGGGGCTAGCGGGGATACGCAGTATTTT. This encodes CASRLGASGDTQYF.

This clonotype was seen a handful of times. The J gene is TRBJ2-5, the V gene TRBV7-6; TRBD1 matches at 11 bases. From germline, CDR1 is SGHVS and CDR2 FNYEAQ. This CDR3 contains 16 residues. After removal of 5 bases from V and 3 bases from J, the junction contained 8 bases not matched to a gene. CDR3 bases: TGTGCCAGCAGCACCGCCGGGACAGGGGGTAAAGAGACCCAGTACTTC. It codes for CASSTAGTGGKETQYF.

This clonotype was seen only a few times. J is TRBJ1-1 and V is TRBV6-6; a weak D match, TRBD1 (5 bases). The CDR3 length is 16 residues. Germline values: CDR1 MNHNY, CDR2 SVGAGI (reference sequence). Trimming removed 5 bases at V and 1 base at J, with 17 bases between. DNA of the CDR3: TGTGCCAGCAGTCCCGGGGCTAAGGGGAAGAACACTGAAGCTTTCTTT. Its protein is CASSPGAKGKNTEAFF.

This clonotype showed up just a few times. CDR3 in amino acids: CASSLAGGAGEKLFF. In DNA form, the CDR3 reads TGTGCCAGCAGCTTGGCTGGGGGCGCGGGTGAAAAACTGTTTTTT. J is TRBJ1-4 and V is TRBV5-6; weak D call: TRBD1 (6 bases). V gave up 0 bases and J gave up 7 bases, with 13 bases separating them. The CDR3 loop spans 15 amino acids. CDR1 is SGHDT and CDR2 is YYEEEE in the germline V gene.

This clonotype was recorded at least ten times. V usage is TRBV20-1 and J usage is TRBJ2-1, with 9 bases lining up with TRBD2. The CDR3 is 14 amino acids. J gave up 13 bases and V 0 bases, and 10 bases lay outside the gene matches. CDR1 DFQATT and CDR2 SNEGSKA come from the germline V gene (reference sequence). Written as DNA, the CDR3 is TGCAGTGCTAGAGATAATTCGGCTAGCGGGGATCAGTTCTTC. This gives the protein CSARDNSASGDQFF.

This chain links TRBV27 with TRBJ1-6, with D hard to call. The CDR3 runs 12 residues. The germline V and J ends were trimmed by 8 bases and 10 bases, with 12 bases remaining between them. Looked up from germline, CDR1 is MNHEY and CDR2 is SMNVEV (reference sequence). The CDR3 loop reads CASGLLGSPLHF. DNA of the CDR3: TGTGCCAGCGGACTATTAGGCTCACCCCTCCACTTT.

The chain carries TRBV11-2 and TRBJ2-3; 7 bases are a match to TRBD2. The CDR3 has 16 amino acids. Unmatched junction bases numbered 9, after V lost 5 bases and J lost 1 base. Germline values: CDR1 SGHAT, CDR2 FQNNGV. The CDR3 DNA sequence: TGTGCCAGCAGCCCAAGGGCGGGAGCCCGCACAGATACGCAGTATTTT. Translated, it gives CASSPRAGARTDTQYF.

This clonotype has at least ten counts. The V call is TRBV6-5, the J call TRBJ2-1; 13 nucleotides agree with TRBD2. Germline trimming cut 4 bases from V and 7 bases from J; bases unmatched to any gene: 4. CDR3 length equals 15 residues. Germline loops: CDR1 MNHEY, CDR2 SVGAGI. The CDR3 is CASSSTSGGPNEQFF. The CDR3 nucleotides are TGTGCCAGCAGTTCGACTAGCGGGGGGCCGAATGAGCAGTTCTTC.

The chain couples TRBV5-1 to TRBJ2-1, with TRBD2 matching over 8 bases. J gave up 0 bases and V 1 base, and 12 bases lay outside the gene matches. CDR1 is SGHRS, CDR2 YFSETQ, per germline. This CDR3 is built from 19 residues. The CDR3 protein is CASSLFSGEVAPSYNEQFF. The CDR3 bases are TGCGCCAGCAGCTTGTTTAGCGGGGAAGTTGCGCCCTCCTACAATGAGCAGTTCTTC.

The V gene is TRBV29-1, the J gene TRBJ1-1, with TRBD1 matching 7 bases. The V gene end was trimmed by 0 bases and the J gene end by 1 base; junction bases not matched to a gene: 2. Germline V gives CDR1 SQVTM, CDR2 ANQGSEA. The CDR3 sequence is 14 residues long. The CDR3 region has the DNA TGCAGCGTTGAAGATAAGGGGGCGAACACTGAAGCTTTCTTT. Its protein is CSVEDKGANTEAFF.

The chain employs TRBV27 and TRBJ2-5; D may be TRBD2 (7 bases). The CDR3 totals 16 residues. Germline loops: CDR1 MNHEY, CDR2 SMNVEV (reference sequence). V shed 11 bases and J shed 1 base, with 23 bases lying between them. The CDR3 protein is CAANRRGGEFQETQYF. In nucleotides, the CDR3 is TGTGCCGCGAACCGAAGAGGGGGGGAATTCCAAGAGACCCAGTACTTC.

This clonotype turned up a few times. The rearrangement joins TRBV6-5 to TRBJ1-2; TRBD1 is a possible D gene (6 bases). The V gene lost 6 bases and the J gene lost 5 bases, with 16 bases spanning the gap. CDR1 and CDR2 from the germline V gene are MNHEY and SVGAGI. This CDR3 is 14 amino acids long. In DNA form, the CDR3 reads TGTGCCAGCAGGGGACACCTCGGCGGGTATGGCTACACCTTC. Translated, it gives CASRGHLGGYGYTF.

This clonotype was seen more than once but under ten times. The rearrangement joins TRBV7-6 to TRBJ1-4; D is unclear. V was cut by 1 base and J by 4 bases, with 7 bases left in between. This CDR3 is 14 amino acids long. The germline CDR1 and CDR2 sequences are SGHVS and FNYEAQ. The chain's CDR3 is CASSLEVNNEKLFF. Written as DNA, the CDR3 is TGTGCCAGCAGCTTAGAAGTGAATAATGAAAAACTGTTTTTT.

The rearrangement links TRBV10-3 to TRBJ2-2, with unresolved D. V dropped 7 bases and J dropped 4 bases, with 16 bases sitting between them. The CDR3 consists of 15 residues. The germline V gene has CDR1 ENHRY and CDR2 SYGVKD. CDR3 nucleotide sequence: TGTGCCATCACCCTTACACCTGACATCACCGGGGAGCTGTTTTTT. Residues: CAITLTPDITGELFF.

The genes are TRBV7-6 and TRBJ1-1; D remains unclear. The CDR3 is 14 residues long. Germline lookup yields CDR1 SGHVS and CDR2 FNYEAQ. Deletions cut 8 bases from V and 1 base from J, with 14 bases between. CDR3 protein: CASRRGGWNTEAFF. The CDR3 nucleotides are TGTGCCAGCCGCCGTGGTGGGTGGAACACTGAAGCTTTCTTT.

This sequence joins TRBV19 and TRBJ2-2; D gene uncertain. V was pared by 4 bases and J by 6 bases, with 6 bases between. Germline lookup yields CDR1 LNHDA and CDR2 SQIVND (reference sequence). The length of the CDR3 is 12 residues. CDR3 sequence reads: CASSKMAGELFF. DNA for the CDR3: TGTGCCAGTAGTAAGATGGCCGGGGAGCTGTTTTTT. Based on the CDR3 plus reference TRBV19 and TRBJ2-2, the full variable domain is DGGITQSPKYLFRKEGQNVTLSCEQNLNHDAMYWYRQDPGQGLRLIYYSQIVNDFQKGDIAEGYSVSREKKESFPLTVTSAQKNPTAFYLCASSKMAGELFFGEGSRLTVL.

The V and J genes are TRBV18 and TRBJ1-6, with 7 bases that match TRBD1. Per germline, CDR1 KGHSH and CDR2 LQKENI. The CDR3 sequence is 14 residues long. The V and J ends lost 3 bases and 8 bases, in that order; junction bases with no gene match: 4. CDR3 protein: CASSPRDRDSPLHF. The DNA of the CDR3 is TGTGCCAGCTCACCGCGCGACAGGGATTCACCCCTCCACTTT.